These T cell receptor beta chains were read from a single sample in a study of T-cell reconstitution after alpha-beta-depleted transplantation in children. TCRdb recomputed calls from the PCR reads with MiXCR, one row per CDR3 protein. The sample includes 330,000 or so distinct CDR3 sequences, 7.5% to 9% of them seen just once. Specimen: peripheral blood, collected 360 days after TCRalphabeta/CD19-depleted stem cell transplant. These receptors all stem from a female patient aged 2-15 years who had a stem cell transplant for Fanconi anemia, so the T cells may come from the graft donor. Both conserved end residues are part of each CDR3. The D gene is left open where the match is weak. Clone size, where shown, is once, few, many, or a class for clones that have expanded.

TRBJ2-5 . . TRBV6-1 CASSSLGQYQETQYF TGTGCCAGCAGCTCTCTCGGGCAGTACCAAGAGACCCAGTACTTC
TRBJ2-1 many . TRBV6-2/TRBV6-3 CASSYGRDEQFF TGTGCCAGCAGTTACGGGCGGGATGAGCAGTTCTTC
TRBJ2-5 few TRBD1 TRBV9 CASSVGISTGWRETQYF TGTGCCAGCAGCGTAGGAATATCGACAGGGTGGAGAGAGACCCAGTACTTC
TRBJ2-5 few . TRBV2 CASLDRGGPRTQYF TGTGCCAGCCTCGACAGGGGAGGGCCTAGGACCCAGTACTTC
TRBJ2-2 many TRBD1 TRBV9 CASSLDRGPTGELFF TGTGCCAGCAGCCTCGACAGGGGGCCGACCGGGGAGCTGTTTTTT
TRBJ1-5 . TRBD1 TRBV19 CASSIWRGQGSNQPQHF TGTGCCAGTAGTATATGGAGAGGACAGGGCAGCAATCAGCCCCAGCATTTT
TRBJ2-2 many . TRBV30 CAWENRATNTGELFF TGTGCCTGGGAAAACAGGGCTACGAACACCGGGGAGCTGTTTTTT
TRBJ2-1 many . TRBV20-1 CSASSRSYNEQFF TGCAGTGCTAGTTCCAGATCCTACAATGAGCAGTTCTTC
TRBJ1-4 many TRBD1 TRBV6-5 CASSYVDRANEKLFF TGTGCCAGCAGTTACGTCGACAGGGCGAATGAAAAACTGTTTTTT
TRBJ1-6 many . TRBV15 CATSRVQHNSPLHF TGTGCCACCAGCAGAGTCCAGCACAATTCACCCCTCCACTTT
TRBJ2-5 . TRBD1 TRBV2 CASTPPGTGEETQYF TGTGCCAGCACCCCTCCCGGGACAGGGGAAGAGACCCAGTACTTC
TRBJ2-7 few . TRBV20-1 CSAREAKRGPYEQYF TGCAGTGCTAGAGAGGCCAAGAGGGGCCCCTACGAGCAGTACTTC
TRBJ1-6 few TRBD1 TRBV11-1 CASSPDRGYSPLHF TGTGCCAGCAGCCCTGACAGGGGATATTCACCCCTCCACTTT
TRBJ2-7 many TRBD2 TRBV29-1 CSVEGPLAGGTYEQYF TGCAGCGTTGAAGGTCCCCTAGCGGGGGGGACCTACGAGCAGTACTTC
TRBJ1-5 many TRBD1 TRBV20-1 CSATRTGDQPQHF TGCAGTGCCACCAGGACAGGGGATCAGCCCCAGCATTTT